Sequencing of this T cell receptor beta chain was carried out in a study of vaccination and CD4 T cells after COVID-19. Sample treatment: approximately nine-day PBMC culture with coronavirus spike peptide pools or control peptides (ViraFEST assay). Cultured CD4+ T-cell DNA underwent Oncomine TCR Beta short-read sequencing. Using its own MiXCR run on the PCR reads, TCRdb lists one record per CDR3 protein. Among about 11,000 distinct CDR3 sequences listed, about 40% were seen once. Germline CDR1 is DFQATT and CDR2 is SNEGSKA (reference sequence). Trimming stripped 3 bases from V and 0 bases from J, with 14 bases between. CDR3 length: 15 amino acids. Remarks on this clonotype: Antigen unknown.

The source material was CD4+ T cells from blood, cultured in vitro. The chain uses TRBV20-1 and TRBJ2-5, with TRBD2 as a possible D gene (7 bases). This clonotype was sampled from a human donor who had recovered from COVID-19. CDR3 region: CSASGGALNQETQYF. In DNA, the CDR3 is TGCAGTGCTAGTGGGGGGGCCCTAAACCAAGAGACCCAGTACTTC.